This is a list of T cell receptor beta chains from one sample in a study of blood T cell repertoires in COVID-19. Sequenced by immunoSEQ multiplex PCR; TCRdb stores in-frame clones only, minus some. This sample has roughly 250,000 clones, with roughly 90% found just once. The sample was peripheral blood. All receptors derive from a woman aged 40 to 50 who had recovered from COVID-19. CDR3s include the opening cysteine and the closing phenylalanine or tryptophan. The D gene is left open where the match is weak. Size is stated for part of the rows, as once, few or many counts, or as a class when the clone is expanded.

TRBV5-1	TRBJ2-7	17	TRBD2	NA	TGCGCCAGCAGCTTGAACAGGCCGGGACTAGCGGGAGAGGAGCAGTACTTC	CASSLNRPGLAGEEQYF
TRBV6-2/TRBV6-3	TRBJ2-7	16	TRBD2	NA	TGTGCCAGCAGTTACCCGGGACTAGCGGGAGGTGGCGAGCAGTACTTC	CASSYPGLAGGGEQYF
TRBV2	TRBJ2-2	18	TRBD2	NA	TGTGCCAGCAGAGATCGGACTAGCGGGGGGTTAGGCACCGGGGAGCTGTTTTTT	CASRDRTSGGLGTGELFF
TRBV5-3	TRBJ1-6	11	NA	NA	TGTGCCAGAGGGGGGGAATCACCCCTCCACTTT	CARGGESPLHF
TRBV30	TRBJ2-7	16	NA	NA	TGTGCCTGGAGTATTATGAAAATAGACAGCTCCTACGAGCAGTACTTC	CAWSIMKIDSSYEQYF
TRBV28	TRBJ2-7	14	NA	NA	TGTGCCAGCAGTCAGGCGGGGGCGCGGGACGAGCAGTACTTC	CASSQAGARDEQYF
TRBV7-2	TRBJ1-6	12	TRBD1	once	TGTGCCTGTGGACAGGCGGATTCACCCCTCCACTTT	CACGQADSPLHF
TRBV5-8	TRBJ1-1	16	NA	NA	TGTGCCAGCAGCTTGGAATTGGGCAGGGGGAACACTGAAGCTTTCTTT	CASSLELGRGNTEAFF
TRBV14	TRBJ2-4	17	NA	NA	TGTGCCAGCAGCCAAGTCGGCGGTCGCAATACCAAAAACATTCAGTACTTC	CASSQVGGRNTKNIQYF
TRBV7-3	TRBJ2-1	14	NA	NA	TGTGCCAGCAGCTTGGGGGGGCCGAAGAATGAGCAGTTCTTC	CASSLGGPKNEQFF
TRBV4-2	TRBJ2-1	17	NA	NA	TGTGCCAGCAGCCATCACAAAGGGGGGACTAAGAGGAATGAGCAGTTCTTC	CASSHHKGGTKRNEQFF
TRBV4-2	TRBJ1-5	16	TRBD1	NA	TGTGCCAGCAGCCCGGACCGGACAGGGAGCAATCAGCCCCAGCATTTT	CASSPDRTGSNQPQHF
TRBV3-1/TRBV3-2	TRBJ2-7	13	NA	NA	TGTGCCAGCAGCGCGAGGAGTTTTTACGAGCAGTACTTC	CASSARSFYEQYF
TRBV6-1	TRBJ1-2	19	NA	NA	TGTGCCAGCAGTGAAGCGCTCGGGTTAGTGAGCAGAGCTAACTATGGCTACACCTTC	CASSEALGLVSRANYGYTF
TRBV30	TRBJ2-7	14	NA	NA	TGTGCCTGGAGTGTTTGGGAGACCTCCTACGAGCAGTACTTC	CAWSVWETSYEQYF
TRBV7-3	TRBJ2-3	15	NA	once	TGTGCCAGCAGCACCACGGGGGTCCCCACAGATACGCAGTATTTT	CASSTTGVPTDTQYF
TRBV4-2	TRBJ2-1	16	TRBD2	NA	TGTGCCAGCAGCCAGTGGTCTAGCGGGAGGATCCATGAGCAGTTCTTC	CASSQWSSGRIHEQFF
TRBV7-2	TRBJ2-3	17	TRBD2	NA	TGTGCCAGCAGCTTAGCCCGACTAGCGGGAGGGTTAGATACGCAGTATTTT	CASSLARLAGGLDTQYF
TRBV12-5	TRBJ1-2	16	TRBD1	NA	TGTGCTAGTGGTTCGGGCCCAAGAGGGGGCGCGGAAGGCTACACCTTC	CASGSGPRGGAEGYTF
TRBV5-1	TRBJ2-3	16	TRBD2	NA	TGCGCCAGCAGCCTCGGGACTAGCGGGGGCACAGATACGCAGTATTTT	CASSLGTSGGTDTQYF
TRBV6-1	TRBJ1-4	18	NA	NA	TGTGCCAGCAGTGAAGGAGCTTTTTCGGGGGTCGGACGTGAAAAACTGTTTTTT	CASSEGAFSGVGREKLFF
TRBV5-1	TRBJ2-2	16	NA	NA	TGCGCCAGCAGGGAACATCGGCAGGGGAACACCGGGGAGCTGTTTTTT	CASREHRQGNTGELFF
TRBV6-5	TRBJ2-5	13	TRBD2	NA	TGTGCCAGCAGCCCCAGCGGGAGAGAGACCCAGTACTTC	CASSPSGRETQYF
TRBV11-3	TRBJ1-3	15	NA	once	TGTGCCAGCAGCTCCACGGGTGGGAGGAGGAACACCATATATTTT	CASSSTGGRRNTIYF
TRBV19	TRBJ1-3	15	NA	NA	TGTGCCAGTAGTATATCAGGGGCGGACGGAAACACCATATATTTT	CASSISGADGNTIYF
TRBV18	TRBJ2-3	16	TRBD2	NA	TGTGCCAGCTCACCCCGGACTAGCGGATACACAGATACGCAGTATTTT	CASSPRTSGYTDTQYF
TRBV7-2	TRBJ2-1	15	TRBD2	NA	TGTGCCAGCAGCCTCGGACTAGGCACCTACAATGAGCAGTTCTTC	CASSLGLGTYNEQFF
TRBV5-8	TRBJ2-7	14	NA	NA	TGTGCCAGCAGCTTGGGACGGAGTACCTACGAGCAGTACTTC	CASSLGRSTYEQYF
TRBV20-1	TRBJ1-6	15	TRBD1	few	TGCAGTGCTAGTGCCGGACAGGGAGGGAATTCACCCCTCCACTTT	CSASAGQGGNSPLHF
TRBV21-1	TRBJ2-5	16	NA	NA	TGTGCCAGCAGCAAACCAACCGGCCTACTCGGGGAGACCCAGTACTTC	CASSKPTGLLGETQYF
TRBV6-2/TRBV6-3	TRBJ1-2	13	TRBD1	NA	TGTGCCAGCAGTGACAGGGTCGGGTATGGCTACACCTTC	CASSDRVGYGYTF
TRBV3-1/TRBV3-2	TRBJ2-4	13	NA	NA	TGTGCCAGCAGCCAAGATCCGGTAAACATTCAGTACTTC	CASSQDPVNIQYF
TRBV18	TRBJ1-4	16	NA	NA	TGTGCCAGCTCACCAAATATCCGTGGGAGGGAAGAAAAACTGTTTTTT	CASSPNIRGREEKLFF
TRBV6-6	TRBJ1-5	14	TRBD1	NA	TGTGCCAGCAGAGTAGACAGGGGCGGTCAGCCCCAGCATTTT	CASRVDRGGQPQHF
TRBV14	TRBJ1-2	19	NA	once	TGTGCCAGCAGCCAAGACCCACCCATCTTCGAACAAGATTATCATGGCTACACCTTC	CASSQDPPIFEQDYHGYTF
TRBV19	TRBJ2-7	14	NA	NA	TGTGCCAGTAGTATAAAAAGGGGAAACCACGAGCAGTACTTC	CASSIKRGNHEQYF
TRBV7-2	TRBJ2-2	16	NA	once	TGTGCCAGCAGCTTAGTCGCCCAGGGCGGTTCCGGGGAGCTGTTTTTT	CASSLVAQGGSGELFF
TRBV19	TRBJ2-5	16	TRBD1	NA	TGTGCCAGTAGTAACTCACAGGGGGCGGAGGGAGAGACCCAGTACTTC	CASSNSQGAEGETQYF
TRBV30	TRBJ1-4	14	NA	NA	TGTGCCTGGAGTGTACGGGGAGGGCCTGAAAAACTGTTTTTT	CAWSVRGGPEKLFF
TRBV27	TRBJ1-2	12	TRBD1	few	TGTGCCAGCAGTACATCAGGGGGCGGCTACACCTTC	CASSTSGGGYTF
TRBV2	TRBJ2-7	15	NA	NA	TGTGCCAGCAGTGAAGGGGCTAGGAGGGTCTACGAGCAGTACTTC	CASSEGARRVYEQYF
TRBV9	TRBJ2-1	16	TRBD2	NA	TGTGCCAGCAGCGACTTAGCGGGGAGGTCCTACAATGAGCAGTTCTTC	CASSDLAGRSYNEQFF
TRBV9	TRBJ2-3	13	NA	NA	TGTGCCAGCAGCGCCGGGGGTAGGTTTAAGCAGTATTTT	CASSAGGRFKQYF
TRBV24-1	TRBJ1-6	14	NA	NA	TGTGCCACCAGTTTAGGACAGTATAATTCACCCCTCCACTTT	CATSLGQYNSPLHF
TRBV19	TRBJ1-2	11	TRBD1	NA	TGTGCCAGTTTCCAGGGGGGTGGCTACACCTTC	CASFQGGGYTF
TRBV3-1/TRBV3-2	TRBJ1-2	17	NA	once	TGTGCCAGCAGCCAAGAACAGGCCCCACGGGGGGCCTATGGCTACACCTTC	CASSQEQAPRGAYGYTF
TRBV25-1	TRBJ2-7	14	NA	NA	TGTGCCAGCAGTGAATTGGGCAGGTACTACGAGCAGTACTTC	CASSELGRYYEQYF
TRBV28	TRBJ2-1	14	TRBD2	NA	TGTGCCAGCAACTCGGCGGGGGGAAACAATGAGCAGTTCTTC	CASNSAGGNNEQFF
TRBV6-1	TRBJ2-1	19	TRBD2	NA	TGTGCCAGCAGTGAAGCTCGACTAGCGGGGTTGAGCTCCTACAATGAGCAGTTCTTC	CASSEARLAGLSSYNEQFF
TRBV9	TRBJ2-3	16	TRBD1	once	TGTGCCAGCAGCGTAGAACAGGGGGCTCGAGGGGATACGCAGTATTTT	CASSVEQGARGDTQYF
TRBV9	TRBJ2-7	16	TRBD2	NA	TGTGCCAGCAGCGTAGGTTCGCGGGAGGGTGTCTACGAGCAGTACTTC	CASSVGSREGVYEQYF
TRBV18	TRBJ1-2	13	NA	few	TGTGCCAGCTCACCTGGGGGCCGGAGTGGCTACACCTTC	CASSPGGRSGYTF
TRBV19	TRBJ2-2	15	NA	once	TGTGCCAGTAGTACCCCGCGACTTGGCACCGGGGAGCTGTTTTTT	CASSTPRLGTGELFF
TRBV6-5	TRBJ2-2	15	TRBD1	NA	TGTGCCAGCCTACAGGGGCCAACGAACACCGGGGAGCTGTTTTTT	CASLQGPTNTGELFF
TRBV6-5	TRBJ2-7	14	NA	NA	TGTGCCAGCAGTTCCACAGGCCGATCCTACGAGCAGTACTTC	CASSSTGRSYEQYF